This T cell receptor (beta chain) originates from a study of sequential checkpoint blockade in melanoma. The overall study: Randomization was 1:1 between first-line nivolumab→ipilimumab and ipilimumab→nivolumab. Each arm's sequence ended with maintenance nivolumab.

CDR1 is LNHDA, CDR2 SQIVND, per germline (reference sequence). This CDR3 is built from 14 residues. V dropped 5 bases and J dropped 8; count of bases not matched to a gene: 8. Only in-frame clones appear in the TCRdb table, and some are missing; sequencing was by immunoSEQ multiplex PCR. The data show 25,000 to 30,000 clones, about 77% seen once. As to treatment: randomized to nivolumab then ipilimumab (arm A) or the reverse (arm B). Patients had received no earlier DNA-damaging chemotherapy. Sorted cells were live CD3+CD8+, lacking CD19 and CD56, from PBMCs. The sample here was CD8+ T cells sorted from blood (inferred from file names), taken from a patient given nivolumab and ipilimumab in sequence. The sequence derives from a human donor with melanoma. The chain employs TRBV19 and TRBJ1-3, with TRBD1 identical over 8 bases. CDR3 protein: CASSAAGTGYTIYF. The DNA of the CDR3 is TGTGCCAGTAGTGCAGCCGGGACAGGATACACCATATATTTT.